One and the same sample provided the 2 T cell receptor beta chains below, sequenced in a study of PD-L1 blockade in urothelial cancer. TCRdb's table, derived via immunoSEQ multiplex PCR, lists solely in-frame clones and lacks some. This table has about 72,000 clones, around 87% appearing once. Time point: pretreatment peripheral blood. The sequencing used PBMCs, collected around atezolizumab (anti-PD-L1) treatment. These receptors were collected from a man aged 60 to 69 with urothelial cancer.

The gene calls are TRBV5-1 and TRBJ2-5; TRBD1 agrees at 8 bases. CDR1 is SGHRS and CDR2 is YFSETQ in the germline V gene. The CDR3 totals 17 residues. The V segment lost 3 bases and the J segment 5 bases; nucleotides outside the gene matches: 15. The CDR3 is CASSSGTNSGGAETQYF. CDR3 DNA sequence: TGCGCCAGCAGCTCGGGGACCAACTCAGGGGGCGCGGAGACCCAGTACTTC.

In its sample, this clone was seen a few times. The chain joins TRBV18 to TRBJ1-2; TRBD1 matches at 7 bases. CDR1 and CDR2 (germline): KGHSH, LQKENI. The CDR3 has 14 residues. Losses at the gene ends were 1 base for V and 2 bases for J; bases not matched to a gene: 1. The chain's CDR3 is CASSPQGQNYGYTF. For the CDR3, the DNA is TGTGCCAGCTCACCACAGGGACAGAACTATGGCTACACCTTC.